Following are 9 T cell receptor beta chains from one sample sequenced in a study of blood T cell repertoires in COVID-19. Clones were sequenced by immunoSEQ multiplex PCR, and TCRdb holds only the in-frame ones, with some missing. The table shows 140,000 or so clones, with about 86% occurring only once. The sequencing input was PBMCs or T cells enriched from blood (not recorded which). The source of these receptors is a man over 45 who had recovered from COVID-19.

The V call is TRBV7-2, the J call TRBJ1-2; TRBD1 might be the D (6 bases). Germline V gene data show CDR1 as SGHTA and CDR2 as FQGNSA. The CDR3 covers 15 residues. With 5 bases removed from V and 4 bases from J, the gap between germline ends came to 17 bases. The DNA of the CDR3 is TGTGCCAGCAGCCGTATGGAGCAGGGGAGCTATGGCTACACCTTC. Translating gives CASSRMEQGSYGYTF.

The CDR3 reads CASSEGTRGLSYEQYF. Written as DNA, the CDR3 is TGTGCCAGCAGTGAAGGAACGAGGGGGCTGTCCTACGAGCAGTACTTC. This rearrangement joins TRBV6-1 to TRBJ2-7; TRBD1 agrees at 7 bases. This CDR3 spans 16 amino acids. Looked up from germline, CDR1 is MNHNS and CDR2 is SASEGT. V was clipped by 1 base and J by 1 base; unmatched bases: 7.

V and J are TRBV28 and TRBJ2-2; TRBD1 matches 7 bases. The V and J ends lost 8 bases and 1 base, in that order; junction bases with no gene match: 7. The germline V gene encodes CDR1 MDHEN and CDR2 SYDVKM. The CDR3 extends over 15 amino acids. CDR3 nucleotide sequence: TGTGCCAGCGTAGGGACAGTTGAGAACACCGGGGAGCTGTTTTTT. This codes for CASVGTVENTGELFF.

The chain is built from TRBV10-1 and TRBJ2-2; the D gene is possibly TRBD1 (6 bases). Germline V gene data show CDR1 as WNHNN and CDR2 as SYGVQD (reference sequence). V was cut by 0 bases and J by 5 bases, with 10 bases left in between. The CDR3 is 15 residues long. DNA of the CDR3: TGCGCCAGCAGTGAGTCGGGTAGGGGGACCGGGGAGCTGTTTTTT. Its translation is CASSESGRGTGELFF.

The gene calls are TRBV6-1 and TRBJ1-2, with 10 bases fitting TRBD1. There are 13 residues in the CDR3. The germline gives CDR1 MNHNS, CDR2 SASEGT. Trimming took 2 bases from V and 13 from J; bases not matched to a gene: 7. CDR3 bases: TGTGCCAGCAGTGAAAAAGGACAGGGGGTTGGCACCTTC. The encoded protein is CASSEKGQGVGTF.

The chain has TRBV7-2 and TRBJ2-5; D possibly corresponds to TRBD1 (6 bases). CDR3 size: 15 residues. CDR1 is SGHTA and CDR2 is FQGNSA in the germline V gene. Trimming left V 4 bases short and J 5 bases short, with 17 bases between. The CDR3 bases are TGTGCCAGCAGCTCACCGAACAGGGTGAGGGAGACCCAGTACTTC. Protein: CASSSPNRVRETQYF.

This chain connects TRBV6-5 to TRBJ1-1; no definite D call. V was trimmed by 0 bases and J by 10 bases, leaving 12 bases between them. The germline V gene has CDR1 MNHEY and CDR2 SVGAGI. This CDR3 contains 13 residues. In DNA, the CDR3 is TGTGCCAGCAGTTACTCGAATGAGGCAGTAGCTTTCTTT. Translation: CASSYSNEAVAFF.

The V and J genes are TRBV3-1 (or the pseudogene TRBV3-2) and TRBJ1-1, with 7 bases aligning to TRBD1. Trimming cost V 6 bases and J 4 bases; bases outside gene matches: 5. This CDR3 has 13 residues. Germline CDR1 and CDR2: LGHDT and YNNKEL (reference sequence). The CDR3 DNA reads as TGTGCCAGCAGACCAGACAGGGCCACTGAAGCTTTCTTT. Amino acids: CASRPDRATEAFF.

The chain has TRBV7-9 and TRBJ1-5; tentatively, D is TRBD1 (6 bases). Between the trimmed V and J ends, which lost 3 bases and 2 bases, there was a span of 11 bases. This CDR3 is 15 amino acids long. Germline CDR1 and CDR2: SEHNR and FQNEAQ (reference sequence). CDR3 loop: CASSFTGLGNQPQHF. CDR3 coding DNA: TGTGCCAGCAGCTTCACAGGGCTTGGCAATCAGCCCCAGCATTTT.